This passage covers 18 T cell receptor beta chains from one sample sequenced in a study of T cells after yellow fever vaccination. MiXCR was run by TCRdb on the 5' RACE reads, yielding one entry per CDR3 protein. Of 320,000 or so distinct CDR3 sequences listed, roughly 8.4% are singletons. The sample in question was PBMCs, obtained about 49 days after the first yellow fever vaccination. All receptors come from a young man who received the YFV17D yellow fever vaccine.

This clonotype came up a few times. The DNA for the CDR3 is TGCGCCAGCAGCTCCCAAACAAACACCGGGGAGCTGTTTTTT. Translated, it gives CASSSQTNTGELFF. This chain joins TRBV5-1 and TRBJ2-2, with D unclear. Per the germline V gene, CDR1 is SGHRS and CDR2 is YFSETQ. The CDR3 runs to 14 residues. The germline V and J ends were trimmed by 3 bases and 2 bases, with 8 bases remaining between them.

This clonotype was detected a few times. The rearrangement uses TRBV7-2 and TRBJ2-3, with 7 bases matching TRBD2. V was pared by 4 bases and J by 6 bases, with 7 bases of the junction left unmatched. Per germline, CDR1 SGHTA and CDR2 FQGNSA. This CDR3 has 14 residues. The chain's CDR3 is CASSSGTKLDTQYF. CDR3 DNA sequence: TGTGCCAGCAGCTCCGGGACTAAACTCGATACGCAGTATTTT.

This clonotype was seen a handful of times. J is TRBJ2-3 and V is TRBV5-1, with 13 nucleotides matching TRBD2. Losses at the gene ends were 5 bases for V and 4 bases for J; bases not matched to a gene: 4. This CDR3 contains 15 residues. Germline-derived CDR1 and CDR2 are SGHRS and YFSETQ. CDR3 protein: CASRLAGGTADTQYF. DNA of the CDR3: TGCGCCAGCAGACTAGCGGGGGGGACCGCAGATACGCAGTATTTT.

This clonotype came up a few times. The chain links TRBV7-6 to TRBJ1-5; D is perhaps TRBD1 (5 bases). CDR1 and CDR2 from the germline V gene are SGHVS and FNYEAQ. Trimming took 1 base from V and 9 from J, leaving 7 bases between them. The CDR3 is made up of 12 amino acids. CDR3 coding DNA: TGTGCCAGCAGCTTAGATACAGGGCCCCAGCATTTT. Protein: CASSLDTGPQHF.

V usage is TRBV7-9 and J usage is TRBJ1-2; D is ambiguous. Trimming stripped 1 base from V and 2 bases from J, with 11 bases between. The germline CDR1 and CDR2 sequences are SEHNR and FQNEAQ (reference sequence). This CDR3 has 15 residues. This CDR3 reads CASSLGLGGNYGYTF. CDR3 nucleotides: TGTGCCAGCAGCTTAGGTCTCGGCGGAAACTATGGCTACACCTTC.

This clonotype has more than one count but fewer than ten. The CDR3 loop is CASSTGGGGSPLHF. The CDR3 DNA sequence: TGCGCCAGCAGCACAGGGGGCGGGGGGTCACCCCTCCACTTT. The chain combines TRBV4-1 with TRBJ1-6; the match to TRBD1 covers 9 bases. Losses at the gene ends were 5 bases for V and 10 bases for J; bases not matched to a gene: 6. This CDR3 contains 14 residues. From germline, CDR1 is MGHRA and CDR2 YSYEKL.

The table lists this clonotype with a few counts. The chain combines TRBV12-3 or TRBV12-4 with TRBJ1-2; D may be TRBD1 (6 bases). The CDR3 contains 14 residues. Trimming took off 8 bases at V and 6 bases at J, with 19 bases between the two ends. CDR3 sequence (DNA): TGTGCCAGCGTACCCCCTTCCAGGGGTCATGGCTACACCTTC. Translating gives CASVPPSRGHGYTF.

The chain links TRBV11-1 to TRBJ2-7; possible D gene TRBD1, 6 bases. CDR3 length equals 12 residues. The V and J ends lost 5 bases and 5 bases respectively, with 10 bases between them. The germline V gene has CDR1 SGHAT and CDR2 FQDESV (reference sequence). CDR3 nucleotide sequence: TGTGCCAGCAGCCTTGGGGACAACGAGCAGTACGTC. As protein: CASSLGDNEQYV.

This clonotype was observed at least ten times. The chain employs TRBV6-2 or TRBV6-3 and TRBJ2-3; D not resolved. The germline V and J ends were trimmed by 0 bases and 4 bases, with 2 bases remaining between them. Germline V gene lookup returns CDR1 MNHEY and CDR2 SVGEGT. CDR3 length: 12 amino acids. CDR3: CASSYSSDTQYF. CDR3 nucleotides: TGTGCCAGCAGTTACTCGTCAGATACGCAGTATTTT.

This clonotype was counted at least ten times. V gene TRBV5-6 combines with J gene TRBJ1-1, with TRBD1 matching over 7 bases. Germline-derived CDR1 and CDR2 are SGHDT and YYEEEE. With V trimmed by 0 bases and J by 0 bases, 2 bases remained unmatched. CDR3 length equals 15 residues. CDR3 nucleotides: TGTGCCAGCAGCTTGGAACAGGGGATGAACACTGAAGCTTTCTTT. Translated: CASSLEQGMNTEAFF.

This clonotype was recorded a few times. The chain combines TRBV28 with TRBJ1-5; maybe TRBD1 (6 bases). V gave up 6 bases and J gave up 4 bases, with 16 bases separating them. CDR1 and CDR2 from the germline V gene are MDHEN and SYDVKM. The CDR3 is 15 residues long. For the CDR3, the DNA is TGTGCCAGCAGCCCCGCTGGGGGCTGGAATCAGCCCCAGCATTTT. Protein: CASSPAGGWNQPQHF.

This clonotype was observed a handful of times. J is TRBJ2-7 and V is TRBV5-1; 8 bases align to TRBD1. CDR1 SGHRS and CDR2 YFSETQ come from the germline V gene. Losses at the gene ends were 4 bases for V and 2 bases for J; bases not matched to a gene: 5. The CDR3 has 14 amino acids. CDR3 sequence reads: CASSPGQATYEQYV. Here the CDR3 DNA reads TGCGCCAGCAGCCCGGGACAGGCCACCTACGAGCAGTACGTC.

This clonotype was observed a handful of times. The chain recombines TRBV9 with TRBJ2-5; 9 bases map to TRBD1. The V gene's germline CDR1 is SGDLS and CDR2 YYNGEE. Trimming cost V 0 bases and J 5 bases; bases outside gene matches: 8. The CDR3 totals 16 residues. The CDR3 sequence: CASSVAGTGSSETQYF. The CDR3 DNA reads TGTGCCAGCAGCGTAGCCGGGACAGGGAGTTCGGAGACCCAGTACTTC.

The genes are TRBV11-2 and TRBJ1-1; weak D call: TRBD1 (6 bases). The V end was cut by 10 bases, the J end by 3 bases, with 15 bases between. The CDR3 length is 13 residues. Germline V gene data show CDR1 as SGHAT and CDR2 as FQNNGV. The CDR3 reads CATRGWEDTEAFF. CDR3 coding DNA: TGTGCCACGAGGGGGTGGGAGGACACTGAAGCTTTCTTT.

This clonotype has a count of ten or more. V gene TRBV10-3 combines with J gene TRBJ2-2; 7 bases agree with TRBD1. Germline assignment: CDR1 ENHRY and CDR2 SYGVKD. The CDR3 consists of 14 residues. After removal of 6 bases from V and 2 bases from J, the junction contained 3 bases not matched to a gene. CDR3 DNA sequence: TGTGCCATCAGCCGGGACAGCAACACCGGGGAGCTGTTTTTT. Protein: CAISRDSNTGELFF.

This chain uses TRBV12-3 or TRBV12-4 with TRBJ2-2; perhaps D is TRBD1 or TRBD2 (5 bases each). This CDR3 spans 16 amino acids. Trimming pared 7 bases from V and 0 bases from J, leaving 15 bases between. CDR3 coding DNA: TGTGCCAGCACTTCGGGGCGCTACGCGAACACCGGGGAGCTGTTTTTT. This sequence encodes CASTSGRYANTGELFF.

This chain links TRBV5-6 with TRBJ2-5, with a possible D match to TRBD1 (6 bases). This CDR3 contains 13 residues. Germline V CDR1 and CDR2: SGHDT, YYEEEE. Trimming took 5 bases from V and 5 from J, leaving 13 bases between them. Here the CDR3 reads CASRGTGFETQYF. CDR3 DNA sequence: TGTGCCAGCAGGGGAACAGGGTTTGAGACCCAGTACTTC.

The chain recombines TRBV3-1 with TRBJ2-5; D gene uncertain. The CDR3 length is 14 residues. Germline CDR1 is LGHDT and CDR2 is YNNKEL (reference sequence). V was clipped by 3 bases and J by 3 bases, with 11 bases between them. This CDR3 reads CASSHLVAKETQYF. In DNA form, the CDR3 reads TGTGCCAGCAGCCATCTGGTAGCTAAAGAGACCCAGTACTTC.